The rows below give T cell receptor beta chains drawn from one sample of a study of cytomegalovirus exposure and HLA in healthy donors. TCRdb's copy holds only in-frame clones and misses some; the assay was immunoSEQ multiplex PCR. The sample has roughly 110,000 clones, approximately 80% seen once; the top ten hold 1.5% to 2%. Input material: PBMCs. These receptors originate from a man between 50 and 59 years old in good health and CMV-seronegative. Each CDR3 is given with its conserved first and last residue. D genes are given only for firm matches. A clone size is listed for some rows: how often the clone was seen (once, few, many), or a class if it is expanded.

TRBD2,15,TRBV5-4,.,TRBJ2-3,CASTKGLAGADTQYF,TGTGCCAGCACCAAGGGACTAGCGGGGGCGGATACGCAGTATTTT
.,15,TRBV4-1,.,TRBJ2-4,CASSPGTAPLGIQYF,TGCGCCAGCAGCCCCGGGACTGCCCCCCTTGGCATTCAGTACTTC
TRBD2,16,TRBV5-1,once,TRBJ2-5,CASSQSSGGRGETQYF,TGCGCCAGCAGTCAGTCTAGCGGGGGACGAGGAGAGACCCAGTACTTC
TRBD2,15,TRBV5-1,.,TRBJ2-3,CASSFSSGGADTQYF,TGCGCCAGCAGCTTCTCTAGCGGGGGGGCAGATACGCAGTATTTT
TRBD1,14,TRBV6-1,.,TRBJ2-3,CASRVTGGGDTQYF,TGTGCCAGCCGAGTGACAGGGGGGGGAGATACGCAGTATTTT
.,16,TRBV9,.,TRBJ1-1,CASSSPGPGARTEAFF,TGTGCCAGCAGCTCCCCAGGCCCAGGGGCGCGTACTGAAGCTTTCTTT
.,16,TRBV9,.,TRBJ2-4,CASSPGTGLAKNIQYF,TGTGCCAGCAGCCCAGGAACAGGTTTAGCCAAAAACATTCAGTACTTC
.,14,TRBV13,.,TRBJ2-7,CASSSGLLGYEQYF,TGTGCCAGCAGTTCGGGACTTCTGGGTTACGAGCAGTACTTC
TRBD2,17,TRBV10-3,.,TRBJ2-3,CAISERLAGGPTDTQYF,TGTGCCATCAGCGAGAGACTAGCGGGGGGGCCCACAGATACGCAGTATTTT
TRBD2,13,TRBV7-3,.,TRBJ2-7,CASSDGTSQEQYF,TGTGCCAGCAGCGACGGGACTAGCCAAGAGCAGTACTTC
TRBD1,13,TRBV29-1,.,TRBJ2-3,CSVWTGEQDTQYF,TGCAGCGTTTGGACAGGGGAACAAGATACGCAGTATTTT
TRBD2,16,TRBV5-1,few,TRBJ2-7,CASSQGLAGGFYEQYF,TGCGCCAGCAGCCAGGGACTAGCGGGGGGCTTCTACGAGCAGTACTTC
TRBD1,15,TRBV6-6,.,TRBJ2-1,CASSWETGGYNEQFF,TGTGCCAGCAGTTGGGAGACAGGGGGGTATAATGAGCAGTTCTTC
TRBD1,16,TRBV30,.,TRBJ1-4,CAWSARTGAINEKLFF,TGTGCCTGGAGTGCCAGGACAGGAGCCATAAATGAAAAACTGTTTTTT
TRBD1,14,TRBV27,.,TRBJ1-5,CASSLKGAGQPQHF,TGTGCCAGCAGCTTAAAGGGGGCTGGTCAGCCCCAGCATTTT
TRBD1,16,TRBV5-1,.,TRBJ2-3,CASSLGTGDSTDTQYF,TGCGCCAGCAGCTTGGGGACAGGGGATAGCACAGATACGCAGTATTTT
.,13,TRBV5-1,.,TRBJ2-2,CASRQVTTGELFF,TGCGCCAGCCGACAGGTGACCACCGGGGAGCTGTTTTTT
.,17,TRBV5-1,.,TRBJ2-2,CASSLGMRGWATGELFF,TGCGCCAGCAGCTTGGGTATGCGGGGATGGGCCACCGGGGAGCTGTTTTTT
.,14,TRBV5-1,.,TRBJ1-6,CASSLGQLNSPLHF,TGCGCCAGCAGCTTGGGACAGCTTAATTCACCCCTCCACTTT
.,13,TRBV14,.,TRBJ1-2,CASSPRQAGGYTF,TGTGCCAGCAGCCCCCGACAGGCGGGTGGCTACACCTTC
.,12,TRBV9,.,TRBJ1-3,CASSAYGNTIYF,TGTGCCAGCAGCGCCTACGGAAACACCATATATTTT
.,15,TRBV11-2,.,TRBJ2-6,CASSSSRSGANVLTF,TGTGCCAGCAGCTCGTCCCGCTCTGGGGCCAACGTCCTGACTTTC
.,15,TRBV27,once,TRBJ1-1,CASSYSGAGNTEAFF,TGTGCCAGCAGTTACTCAGGGGCGGGGAACACTGAAGCTTTCTTT
.,12,TRBV7-9,few,TRBJ1-6,CASSFGDSPLHF,TGTGCCAGCAGCTTCGGAGATTCACCCCTCCACTTT
.,11,TRBV5-4,.,TRBJ2-5,CASSRGETQYF,TGTGCCAGCAGCCGGGGGGAGACCCAGTACTTC
.,12,TRBV30,.,TRBJ2-3,CAWSVHVDTQYF,TGTGCCTGGAGTGTACACGTAGATACGCAGTATTTT
.,14,TRBV18,.,TRBJ1-5,CASSPSGEYQPQHF,TGTGCCAGCTCTCCCTCGGGGGAATATCAGCCCCAGCATTTT